This T cell receptor (beta chain) appears in the sequencing data of a study of T cells in Graves' hyperthyroidism and ophthalmopathy. Using RNA transcripts as the source, TCR beta CDR3 regions were amplified. In the first-round RT-PCR of the TCR CDR3, the HTBI primer set was used. TCRdb called the multiplex PCR reads again in MiXCR, with one record for every CDR3 protein. The sample includes hundreds of thousands of distinct CDR3 sequences, around 20% of them seen just once. This clonotype appeared many times. CDR3 length: 16 residues. V gave up 6 bases and J gave up 4 bases; unmatched junction bases: 11. The germline gives CDR1 SNHLY, CDR2 FYNNEI.

The genes are TRBV2 and TRBJ2-2, with 7 bases that match TRBD2. The sample comprised blood. The origin of this receptor is a man aged 35 to 55 with Graves' ophthalmopathy. CDR3 in amino acids: CASSRAGPASTGELFF. As DNA, the CDR3 is TGTGCCAGCAGCCGAGCGGGGCCGGCGAGCACCGGGGAGCTGTTTTTT.